This T cell receptor beta chain was sequenced for a study of neurological immune-mediated disorders (dated by TCRdb to about 2019). In the study overall: Of the 35 or so multiple sclerosis patients, some 31 had relapsing-remitting MS and 3 had secondary progressive MS. The roughly 110 TCR-beta libraries included longitudinal samples, technical triplicates and paired sorted CD4+ and CD8+ T-cell subsets alongside PBMC samples. Using UMI-based sequencing, the study compared peripheral blood TCR-beta repertoires from patients with HTLV-I-associated myelopathy (HAM/TSP), patients with multiple sclerosis, and healthy controls. Of the approximately 70 subjects in the cohort, some 15 were HAM/TSP patients, approximately 34 were multiple sclerosis patients, and roughly 20 were healthy controls.

For unsorted PBMC libraries, 2 million PBMCs were used after storage in RNAlater at -80 degrees C until RNA extraction. The multiple sclerosis patients were enrolled in a US clinical protocol that evaluated disease progression with magnetic resonance imaging. Peripheral blood was subjected to Ficoll-Hypaque density gradient centrifugation to isolate PBMCs, which were then cryopreserved in liquid nitrogen. cDNA was synthesized by template-switch 5'RACE using a primer carrying a 10-nucleotide random unique molecular identifier by which each TCR transcript was tagged. Over 160 million TCR-beta sequences, covering 15-18 subjects, were produced in each sequencing run. The RNeasy kit was used for extraction of total RNA. The KAPA Real-time Library Amplification kit was used to amplify TCR-beta VDJ regions with primers for the TCR constant region and the 5'RACE anchor. Sample indexes and Illumina adaptors were added in a first PCR, after which library yield was increased in a second PCR. After Ampure bead purification, the TCR product of roughly 650 bp was size-selected on a 2% E-gel SizeSelection system. Before pooling, library quality was checked on a Bioanalyzer, concentration was measured with Qubit, and libraries were quantified with the Kapa Library Quantification kit. An Illumina HiSeq 2500 sequenced the libraries paired-end 2 x 150 bp. To increase sequence diversity, roughly 24-31% phiX was spiked into each library pool. From the authors' description of their analysis: Quality-filtered reads were processed with the UMI-based MiGEC pipeline, which removed over 85% of raw TCR sequences during error correction. VDJ genes were aligned to IMGT germline references, and clonotypes were defined by unique CDR3 amino acid sequence plus V-J genes. Clonal expansion, Shannon diversity and CDR3 relatedness (CalcPairwiseDistances, ClusterSamples) were evaluated with VDJtools, and phylogenetic trees were built with CLCbio workbench. A clone was classed as expanded if it had 8 or more unique UMIs, a cutoff based on coefficient-of-variation modelling across technical triplicates. The raw public data were reprocessed by TCRdb itself: fastp quality trimming at Q25, MiXCR clonotype calling, in-frame beta chains only. Duplicate CDR3 protein sequences are folded into a single record with the most common DNA and genes. The V and J calls were not made by the authors but by TCRdb's processing. This sample comprises about 33,000 distinct CDR3 sequences, 1.5% of them detected only once. The top ten clones comprise roughly 8.7% of the sample.

CDR1 and CDR2 are drawn from the germline V gene (reference sequence): DFQATT, SNEGSKA. V and J lose 6 bases and 11 bases, and a span of 16 bases separates them. The CDR3 measures 11 amino acids from cysteine to phenylalanine. Here the CDR3 DNA is all that survives: 33 bases in frame from base 1. Study-wide findings and limitations: Expanded clones from different subjects shared no identical CDR3 amino acid sequences, which suggests that TCR-beta repertoires were private in all groups. The highest TCR clonal expansion was observed in HAM/TSP patients, whereas the lowest was observed in MS patients, even when compared with healthy controls. In phylogenetic analysis, the repertoires of 18 of 34 MS patients grouped into a cluster of related CDR3 sequences, which suggests a possible signature at the repertoire level. No association of the MS cluster with clinical or MRI features was observed, and the need for larger cohorts was stated by the authors.

This clonotype was observed at least ten times. Its target antigen remains unknown. No base-level quality is on record; no much larger clone is a single base apart. The sequence was obtained from a woman aged 30 to 39 with multiple sclerosis. The sequenced sample was PBMCs. The V and J segments used are TRBV20-1 and TRBJ1-1, with TRBD1 tentatively as D gene (6 bases match). The DNA is as follows: TGCAGTGCCAGGGGTAACCAGTGGGCTTTCTTT. It is translated as CSARGNQWAFF.